Shown below are 32 T cell receptor beta chains from a single sample sequenced in a study of T cell repertoires in cytomegalovirus infection. One entry per CDR3 protein, called by TCRdb with MiXCR from the reads. The sample gives about 490,000 distinct CDR3 sequences, about 11% of which show up once; 10% to 13% is in the top ten. The sequencing sample was made of PBMCs. The receptors shown here come from a human donor in good health (CMV status not recorded). Some clones in this sample may be carry-over from other donors' samples.

This clonotype was recorded many times. The V gene is TRBV28, the J gene TRBJ2-3; D assignment may be TRBD1 or TRBD2 (5 bases each). In germline, CDR1 is MDHEN, CDR2 SYDVKM. Trimming shortened V by 6 bases and J by 6 bases, and 10 bases separated the two germline ends. CDR3 length equals 12 residues. DNA for the CDR3: TGTGCCAGCAGGCTCCGGGACGATACGCAGTATTTT. This encodes CASRLRDDTQYF.

J is TRBJ1-2 and V is TRBV3-1; possible D gene TRBD1, 6 bases. The CDR3 sequence is 15 residues long. The V gene lost 3 bases and the J gene lost 2 bases, with 13 bases spanning the gap. Germline V CDR1 and CDR2: LGHDT, YNNKEL (reference sequence). CDR3: CASSQSRTANYGYTF. CDR3 DNA sequence: TGTGCCAGCAGCCAGTCTAGGACAGCGAACTATGGCTACACCTTC.

This clonotype was recorded at least ten times. This chain connects TRBV4-2 to TRBJ1-1; perhaps TRBD1 as D (5 bases). The CDR3 runs 15 residues. The germline gives CDR1 LGHNA, CDR2 YNFKEQ. Trimming shortened V by 3 bases and J by 6 bases, and 17 bases separated the two germline ends. The CDR3 sequence: CASSHRDSVGSEAFF. The CDR3 DNA follows: TGTGCCAGCAGCCATCGAGACAGTGTTGGCTCTGAAGCTTTCTTT.

This clonotype showed up just a few times. V is TRBV20-1 and J is TRBJ1-1, with TRBD1 as a possible D gene (5 bases). The germline V and J ends were trimmed by 3 bases and 2 bases, with 13 bases remaining between them. CDR1 is DFQATT, CDR2 SNEGSKA, per germline (reference sequence). The CDR3 runs 14 residues. CDR3 in amino acids: CSARIGHPNTEAFF. The CDR3 DNA reads TGCAGTGCTAGGATCGGACACCCAAACACTGAAGCTTTCTTT.

This chain uses TRBV28 with TRBJ2-7; 7 nucleotides agree with TRBD2. Germline CDR1 is MDHEN and CDR2 is SYDVKM. This CDR3 contains 12 residues. V lost 7 bases and J lost 3; bases outside the gene matches: 3. DNA for the CDR3: TGTGCCAGCAATCCGGGAGGCTACGAGCAGTACTTC. Translation: CASNPGGYEQYF.

This clonotype was detected many times. The chain recombines TRBV12-3 or TRBV12-4 with TRBJ1-1; D perhaps matches TRBD1 (6 bases). CDR3 length: 13 residues. The V and J ends lost 5 bases and 7 bases respectively, with 14 bases between them. In nucleotides, the CDR3 is TGTGCCAGCAGTCGGAATACAGGGAGTGAAGCTTTCTTT. Translating gives CASSRNTGSEAFF.

Ten or more counts support this clonotype. The rearrangement uses TRBV6-1 and TRBJ2-1; TRBD1 agrees at 10 bases. After removal of 6 bases from V and 2 bases from J, the junction contained 4 bases not matched to a gene. CDR1 is MNHNS and CDR2 is SASEGT in the germline V gene. The CDR3 has 15 amino acids. The CDR3 sequence: CASRGTGATYNEQFF. The CDR3 DNA is TGTGCCAGCAGAGGGACAGGGGCAACCTACAATGAGCAGTTCTTC.

This clonotype was counted many times. This chain links TRBV18 with TRBJ2-7; the match to TRBD2 covers 10 bases. This CDR3 has 16 amino acids. J gave up 2 bases and V 4 bases, and 8 bases lay outside the gene matches. Germline-derived CDR1 and CDR2 are KGHSH and LQKENI. CDR3 region: CASSLASGRKTYEQYF. In DNA form, the CDR3 reads TGTGCCAGCTCACTCGCTAGCGGGAGAAAAACCTACGAGCAGTACTTC.

This clonotype was detected many times. The V and J genes are TRBV28 and TRBJ1-2; D is perhaps TRBD1 (5 bases). Germline V lookup: CDR1 MDHEN, CDR2 SYDVKM. The CDR3 loop spans 13 amino acids. V dropped 6 bases and J dropped 4 bases, with 12 bases sitting between them. Here the CDR3 DNA reads TGTGCCAGCAGCATAGAGGGACTCTATGGCTACACCTTC. Its translation: CASSIEGLYGYTF.

This clonotype has a count of ten or more. V gene TRBV27 combines with J gene TRBJ2-7, with TRBD1 identical over 9 bases. CDR1 and CDR2 (germline): MNHEY, SMNVEV (reference sequence). CDR3 size: 15 residues. The J segment lost 5 bases and the V segment lost 5 bases, leaving 10 bases of the junction unmatched. CDR3 in amino acids: CASSRPGQGGHEQYF. The CDR3 coding sequence is TGTGCCAGCAGTCGGCCGGGACAGGGAGGGCACGAGCAGTACTTC.

At least ten counts were recorded for this clonotype. This chain links TRBV10-3 with TRBJ2-7; D is ambiguous. V lost 5 bases and J 6 bases, leaving 14 bases between the germline ends. CDR1 is ENHRY, CDR2 SYGVKD, per germline. The CDR3 has 13 amino acids. The CDR3 bases are TGTGCCATCAGTACACCCAGCCTCGGCGAGCAGTACTTC. The encoded protein is CAISTPSLGEQYF.

This clonotype was observed at least ten times. This rearrangement joins TRBV19 to TRBJ1-4, with 9 nucleotides matching TRBD1. This CDR3 comprises 13 residues. With 10 bases clipped from V and 4 bases from J, the junction kept 4 bases outside the gene matches. Germline CDR1 and CDR2: LNHDA and SQIVND (reference sequence). CDR3 bases: TGTGCCACCTGGGACAGGGTTAATGAAAAACTGTTTTTT. This sequence encodes CATWDRVNEKLFF. Full variable domain (rest looked up from reference TRBV19 and TRBJ1-4): DGGITQSPKYLFRKEGQNVTLSCEQNLNHDAMYWYRQDPGQGLRLIYYSQIVNDFQKGDIAEGYSVSREKKESFPLTVTSAQKNPTAFYLCATWDRVNEKLFFGSGTQLSVL.

The table lists this clonotype with a few counts. The chain combines TRBV5-5 with TRBJ1-1, with a tentative D call TRBD1 (5 bases). CDR1 SGHKS and CDR2 YYEKEE come from the germline V gene (reference sequence). The CDR3 runs to 15 residues. V dropped 4 bases and J dropped 0 bases, with 13 bases sitting between them. The CDR3 DNA follows: TGTGCCAGCAGCCGCACGCAGGGTGTGAACACTGAAGCTTTCTTT. It translates to CASSRTQGVNTEAFF.

The V gene is TRBV5-4, the J gene TRBJ1-6, with D perhaps TRBD1 (5 bases). The CDR3 has 14 amino acids. Trimming took 5 bases from V and 8 from J, leaving 14 bases between them. Germline V gene lookup returns CDR1 SGHNT and CDR2 YYREEE (reference sequence). The CDR3 loop is CASSGDWADSPLHF. The CDR3 nucleotides read TGTGCCAGCAGTGGGGACTGGGCCGATTCACCCCTCCACTTT.

The chain carries TRBV9 and TRBJ2-5; D is unresolved. The length of the CDR3 is 16 residues. V was pared by 4 bases and J by 1 base, with 17 bases between. Germline V gene data show CDR1 as SGDLS and CDR2 as YYNGEE. Here the CDR3 reads CASSLRKAEAQETQYF. Here the CDR3 DNA reads TGTGCCAGCAGCCTCCGTAAGGCAGAGGCCCAAGAGACCCAGTACTTC. Filled out from reference TRBV9 and TRBJ2-5, the complete variable domain reads DSGVTQTPKHLITATGQRVTLRCSPRSGDLSVYWYQQSLDQGLQFLIQYYNGEERAKGNILERFSAQQFPDLHSELNLSSLELGDSALYFCASSLRKAEAQETQYFGPGTRLLVL.

The rearrangement links TRBV5-1 to TRBJ2-1; TRBD2 aligns across 8 bases. The CDR3 is made up of 16 amino acids. V dropped 1 base and J dropped 8; count of bases not matched to a gene: 11. Germline V gives CDR1 SGHRS, CDR2 YFSETQ. The CDR3 DNA reads as TGCGCCAGCAGCTTGCATCGTTCGGGAGGGCGGGATGAGCAGTTCTTC. Protein sequence: CASSLHRSGGRDEQFF.

This clonotype was counted many times. CDR3 protein: CASSPRPGGVSYNEQFF. The DNA of the CDR3 is TGCGCCAGCAGCCCCCGCCCCGGGGGGGTTTCCTACAATGAGCAGTTCTTC. V and J are TRBV5-1 and TRBJ2-1, with 8 bases lining up with TRBD2. Germline loops: CDR1 SGHRS, CDR2 YFSETQ. The CDR3 runs 17 residues. The J segment lost 1 base and the V segment lost 4 bases, leaving 10 bases of the junction unmatched. Based on the CDR3 plus reference TRBV5-1 and TRBJ2-1, the full variable domain is KAGVTQTPRYLIKTRGQQVTLSCSPISGHRSVSWYQQTPGQGLQFLFEYFSETQRNKGNFPGRFSGRQFSNSRSEMNVSTLELGDSALYLCASSPRPGGVSYNEQFFGPGTRLTVL.

The sample holds a few counts of this clonotype. J is TRBJ1-3 and V is TRBV12-3 or TRBV12-4; D possibly corresponds to TRBD1 (6 bases). CDR3 length: 14 amino acids. Trimming pared 6 bases from V and 3 bases from J, leaving 12 bases between. CDR3: CASRNREYGNTIYF. CDR3 DNA sequence: TGTGCCAGCAGGAACAGGGAGTATGGAAACACCATATATTTT.

This clonotype was found many times. J is TRBJ2-1 and V is TRBV6-6, with TRBD2 matching 10 bases. The junction had 8 bases not matched to a gene; V was cut back by 6 bases and J by 9 bases. The CDR3 is 14 amino acids. Germline V gives CDR1 MNHNY, CDR2 SVGAGI (reference sequence). The CDR3 is CASRLAGVSGEQFF. CDR3 nucleotide sequence: TGTGCCAGCAGGCTAGCGGGAGTGAGCGGTGAGCAGTTCTTC.

This clonotype was picked up many times. The rearrangement joins TRBV4-2 to TRBJ2-1; 11 nucleotides match TRBD2. The CDR3 contains 16 residues. V lost 4 bases to trimming and J lost 5 bases; unmatched junction nucleotides: 7. From germline, CDR1 is LGHNA and CDR2 YNFKEQ. In DNA, the CDR3 is TGTGCCAGCAGCCGAGTGACTAGCGGGGAGGACAATGAGCAGTTCTTC. Its translation: CASSRVTSGEDNEQFF.

This chain's CDR3 is CASRRGQGPSPLHF. CDR3 DNA sequence: TGTGCCAGCAGACGGGGACAGGGTCCTTCACCCCTCCACTTT. This chain links TRBV18 with TRBJ1-6, with 9 bases fitting TRBD1. The length of the CDR3 is 14 residues. The junction had 8 bases not matched to a gene; V was cut back by 8 bases and J by 9 bases. Germline V gene data show CDR1 as KGHSH and CDR2 as LQKENI.

The table lists this clonotype with a few counts. The genes are TRBV20-1 and TRBJ2-7; the D gene is possibly TRBD2 (7 bases). CDR1 is DFQATT and CDR2 is SNEGSKA in the germline V gene (reference sequence). This CDR3 comprises 15 residues. The V and J ends lost 6 bases and 2 bases respectively, with 20 bases between them. The CDR3 here is CSAPEGEGVTYEQYF. Here the CDR3 DNA reads TGCAGTGCCCCAGAGGGGGAGGGCGTCACCTACGAGCAGTACTTC.

This chain connects TRBV23-1 to TRBJ1-6; D gene uncertain. TRBV23-1 is known as an ORF, though its function is uncertain. There are 13 residues in the CDR3. V was cut by 2 bases and J by 13 bases, with 12 bases left in between. In nucleotides, the CDR3 is TGCGCCAGCAGTCAAATCTTTATAGGGCCCCTCCACTTT. Amino acid sequence: CASSQIFIGPLHF.

This clonotype was counted many times. The chain couples TRBV11-1 to TRBJ1-4; TRBD1 agrees at 7 bases. J lost 5 bases, V lost 3 bases, and 3 bases had no gene match. The CDR3 loop spans 14 amino acids. The germline V gene encodes CDR1 SGHAT and CDR2 FQDESV (reference sequence). This CDR3 reads CASSFEQGNEKLFF. CDR3 DNA sequence: TGTGCCAGCAGCTTCGAACAGGGGAATGAAAAACTGTTTTTT.

This clonotype was recorded at least ten times. The chain links TRBV28 to TRBJ1-5; D is possibly TRBD1 (6 bases). CDR3 length: 17 residues. The germline V and J ends were trimmed by 6 bases and 5 bases, with 23 bases remaining between them. CDR1 MDHEN and CDR2 SYDVKM come from the germline V gene. In nucleotides, the CDR3 is TGTGCCAGCAGAGAACTAGTCGGGGGCAACGATTATCAGCCCCAGCATTTT. Protein: CASRELVGGNDYQPQHF.

This clonotype was recorded many times. The V gene is TRBV10-3, the J gene TRBJ1-4, with TRBD1 identical over 7 bases. CDR3 length: 13 amino acids. V shed 10 bases and J 0 bases; nucleotides not matched to a gene: 2. Germline CDR1 reads ENHRY; CDR2 reads SYGVKD. The CDR3 loop is CATGTATNEKLFF. The CDR3 DNA sequence: TGTGCCACCGGGACAGCAACTAATGAAAAACTGTTTTTT.

This clonotype was recorded many times. This chain links TRBV4-2 with TRBJ2-1; 9 bases map to TRBD2. Germline values: CDR1 LGHNA, CDR2 YNFKEQ. The V and J ends lost 2 bases and 5 bases, in that order; junction bases with no gene match: 7. The CDR3 loop spans 16 amino acids. The CDR3 protein is CASSQSLAGVHNEQFF. CDR3 coding DNA: TGTGCCAGCAGCCAAAGCTTAGCGGGGGTTCACAATGAGCAGTTCTTC.

This clonotype was recorded at least ten times. The V and J genes are TRBV29-1 and TRBJ1-1, with TRBD1 identical over 11 bases. The CDR3 has 13 residues. Trimming took 0 bases from V and 10 from J; bases not matched to a gene: 4. Germline CDR1 reads SQVTM; CDR2 reads ANQGSEA. CDR3 protein: CSVEDQGTGGAFF. For the CDR3, the DNA is TGCAGCGTTGAAGATCAAGGGACAGGGGGAGCTTTCTTT.

This clonotype was detected ten times or more. This chain links TRBV19 with TRBJ2-1; D remains unclear. Trimming removed 5 bases at V and 16 bases at J, with 15 bases between. Germline CDR1 and CDR2: LNHDA and SQIVND (reference sequence). The CDR3 extends over 11 amino acids. The CDR3 nucleotides are TGTGCCAGTAGTGCAGCCGGGCAGCTATTCTTC. It specifies CASSAAGQLFF. The whole variable domain, remainder taken from reference TRBV19 and TRBJ2-1, is DGGITQSPKYLFRKEGQNVTLSCEQNLNHDAMYWYRQDPGQGLRLIYYSQIVNDFQKGDIAEGYSVSREKKESFPLTVTSAQKNPTAFYLCASSAAGQLFFGPGTRLTVL.

This clonotype was found many times. The V call is TRBV5-5, the J call TRBJ2-5; D may be TRBD1 (6 bases). The V and J ends lost 5 bases and 1 base respectively, with 15 bases between them. The CDR3 is 15 amino acids. The germline CDR1 and CDR2 sequences are SGHKS and YYEKEE (reference sequence). The CDR3 DNA reads as TGTGCCAGCAGTTTCATTAAGGACAGCCAAGAGACCCAGTACTTC. This translates into CASSFIKDSQETQYF.

This chain's CDR3 is CASSLDGAKQPQHF. The DNA for the CDR3 is TGTGCCAGCAGCTTAGATGGGGCAAAGCAGCCCCAGCATTTT. The rearrangement joins TRBV7-9 to TRBJ1-5, with TRBD1 as a possible D gene (5 bases). Germline CDR1 is SEHNR and CDR2 is FQNEAQ (reference sequence). The CDR3 length is 14 residues. Trimming took off 1 base at V and 7 bases at J, with 11 bases between the two ends.

This clonotype has ten or more counts. The V and J genes are TRBV10-3 and TRBJ2-1, with D perhaps TRBD2 (6 bases). The ends were cut back, 7 bases at V and 0 bases at J, with 10 bases in the middle. This CDR3 spans 14 amino acids. CDR1 is ENHRY, CDR2 SYGVKD, per germline. In nucleotides, the CDR3 is TGTGCCATCACTAGCGAGAGCTCCTACAATGAGCAGTTCTTC. Translated: CAITSESSYNEQFF.